This T cell receptor (beta chain) was sequenced in a study of blood T cell repertoires in COVID-19. The repertoire was sequenced with immunoSEQ multiplex PCR; TCRdb's copy has only in-frame clones and lacks some. This sample has 290,000 or so clones; almost 90% occur once, and the top ten carry approximately 4%. Worth noting for this clone: Mismatch with germline at one junction end may stem from a read error.

This TCR was sampled from a woman aged 18-30 years with acute COVID-19. The sample taken for sequencing was PBMCs or T cells enriched from blood (not recorded which).

The CDR3 here is CASSPTGNPEAFF. CDR3 bases: TGCGCCAGCAGCCCCACAGGGAACCCTGAAGCTTTCTTT. V is TRBV5-1 and J is TRBJ1-1, with a tentative D call TRBD1 (6 bases). Germline CDR1 and CDR2: SGHRS and YFSETQ. This CDR3 region has 13 residues.